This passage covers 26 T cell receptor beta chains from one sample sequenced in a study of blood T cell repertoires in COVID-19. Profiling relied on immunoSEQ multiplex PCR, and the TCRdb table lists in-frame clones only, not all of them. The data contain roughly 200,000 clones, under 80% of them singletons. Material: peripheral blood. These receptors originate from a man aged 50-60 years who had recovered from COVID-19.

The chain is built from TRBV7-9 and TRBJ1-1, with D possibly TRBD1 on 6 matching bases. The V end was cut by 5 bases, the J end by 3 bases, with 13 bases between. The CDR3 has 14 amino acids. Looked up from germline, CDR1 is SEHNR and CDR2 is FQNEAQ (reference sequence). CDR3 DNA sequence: TGTGCCAGCAGCAAAACAGGGTACGACACTGAAGCTTTCTTT. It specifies CASSKTGYDTEAFF.

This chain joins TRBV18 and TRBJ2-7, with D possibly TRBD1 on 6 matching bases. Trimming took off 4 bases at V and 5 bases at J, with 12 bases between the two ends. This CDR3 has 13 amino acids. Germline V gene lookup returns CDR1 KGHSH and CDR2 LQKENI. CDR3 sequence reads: CASSRGRGDEQYF. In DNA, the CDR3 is TGTGCCAGCTCACGGGGGCGTGGGGACGAGCAGTACTTC.

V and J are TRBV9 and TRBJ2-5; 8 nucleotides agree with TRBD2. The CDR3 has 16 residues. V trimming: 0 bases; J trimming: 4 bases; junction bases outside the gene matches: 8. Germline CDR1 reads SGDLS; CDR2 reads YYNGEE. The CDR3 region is CASSVGIAGSPETQYF. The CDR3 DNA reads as TGTGCCAGCAGCGTAGGTATAGCGGGAAGCCCAGAGACCCAGTACTTC.

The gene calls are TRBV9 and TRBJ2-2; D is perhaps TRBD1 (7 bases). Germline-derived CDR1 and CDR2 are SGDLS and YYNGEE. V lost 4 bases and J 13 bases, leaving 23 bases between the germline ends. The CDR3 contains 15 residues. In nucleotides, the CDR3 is TGTGCCAGCAGCCCGCGGGACAGCGATTGGGGTGGGCTGTTTTTT. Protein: CASSPRDSDWGGLFF. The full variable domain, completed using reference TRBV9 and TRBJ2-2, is DSGVTQTPKHLITATGQRVTLRCSPRSGDLSVYWYQQSLDQGLQFLIQYYNGEERAKGNILERFSAQQFPDLHSELNLSSLELGDSALYFCASSPRDSDWGGLFFGEGSRLTVL.

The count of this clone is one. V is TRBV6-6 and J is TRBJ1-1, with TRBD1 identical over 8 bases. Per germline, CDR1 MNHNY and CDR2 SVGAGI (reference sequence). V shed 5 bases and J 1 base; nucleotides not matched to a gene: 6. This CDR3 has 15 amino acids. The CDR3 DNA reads TGTGCCAGCAGTACGGACAGGGTACAGAACACTGAAGCTTTCTTT. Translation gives CASSTDRVQNTEAFF.

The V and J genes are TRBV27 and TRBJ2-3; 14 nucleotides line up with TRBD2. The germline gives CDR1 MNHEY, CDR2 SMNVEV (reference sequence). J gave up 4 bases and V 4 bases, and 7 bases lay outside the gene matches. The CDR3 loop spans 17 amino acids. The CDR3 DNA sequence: TGTGCCAGCAGTTCCCCGGGGACTAGCGGGAGCGCAGATACGCAGTATTTT. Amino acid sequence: CASSSPGTSGSADTQYF.

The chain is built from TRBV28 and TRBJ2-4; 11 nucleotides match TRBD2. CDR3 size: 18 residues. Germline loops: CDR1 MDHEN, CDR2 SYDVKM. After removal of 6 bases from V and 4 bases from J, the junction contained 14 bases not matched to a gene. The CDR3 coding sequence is TGTGCCAGCAGACAGACTAGCGGGATCGCGGGTGGGAAAAACATTCAGTACTTC. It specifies CASRQTSGIAGGKNIQYF.

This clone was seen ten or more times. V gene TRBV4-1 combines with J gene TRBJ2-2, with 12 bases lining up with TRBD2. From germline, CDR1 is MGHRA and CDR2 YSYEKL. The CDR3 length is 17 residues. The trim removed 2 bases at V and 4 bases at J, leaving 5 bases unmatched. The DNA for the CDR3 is TGCGCCAGCAGCCAACGACTAGCGGGAGTAAGCACCGGGGAGCTGTTTTTT. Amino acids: CASSQRLAGVSTGELFF.

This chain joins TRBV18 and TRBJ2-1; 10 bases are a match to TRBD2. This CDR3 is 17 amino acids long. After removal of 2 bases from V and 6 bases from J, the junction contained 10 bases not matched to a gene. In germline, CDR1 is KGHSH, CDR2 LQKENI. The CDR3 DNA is TGTGCCAGCTCACCAGCCCAACTAGCGGGAATCACCAATGAGCAGTTCTTC. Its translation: CASSPAQLAGITNEQFF. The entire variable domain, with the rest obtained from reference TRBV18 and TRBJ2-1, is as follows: NAGVMQNPRHLVRRRGQEARLRCSPMKGHSHVYWYRQLPEEGLKFMVYLQKENIIDESGMPKERFSAEFPKEGPSILRIQQVVRGDSAAYFCASSPAQLAGITNEQFFGPGTRLTVL.

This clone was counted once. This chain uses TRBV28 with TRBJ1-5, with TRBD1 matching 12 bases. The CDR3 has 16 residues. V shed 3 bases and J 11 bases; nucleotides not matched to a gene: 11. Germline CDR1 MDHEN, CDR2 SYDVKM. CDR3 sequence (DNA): TGTGCCAGCAGTTTTCAATTCGGGACAGGGGGCTTGTCCCAGCATTTT. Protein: CASSFQFGTGGLSQHF.

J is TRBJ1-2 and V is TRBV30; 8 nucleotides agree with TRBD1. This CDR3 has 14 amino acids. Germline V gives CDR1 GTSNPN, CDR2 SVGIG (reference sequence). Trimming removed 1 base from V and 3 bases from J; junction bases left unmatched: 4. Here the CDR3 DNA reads TGTGCCTGGAGTGAGGGCAGGGGGCACTATGGCTACACCTTC. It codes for CAWSEGRGHYGYTF.

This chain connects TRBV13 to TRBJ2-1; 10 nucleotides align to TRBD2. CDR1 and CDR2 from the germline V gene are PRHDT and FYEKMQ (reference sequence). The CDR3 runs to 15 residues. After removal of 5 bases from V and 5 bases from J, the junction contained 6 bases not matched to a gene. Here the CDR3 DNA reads TGTGCCAGCAGCCTCGGGACTAGCGTAAACAATGAGCAGTTCTTC. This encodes CASSLGTSVNNEQFF.

CDR3 residues: CASTLYIRRQGQYF. The CDR3 bases are TGTGCCAGCACCTTATACATCAGAAGACAGGGACAGTACTTC. The chain has TRBV2 and TRBJ2-7, with TRBD1 matching 7 bases. J gave up 10 bases and V 7 bases, and 16 bases lay outside the gene matches. CDR1 and CDR2 from the germline V gene are SNHLY and FYNNEI. The CDR3 runs to 14 residues.

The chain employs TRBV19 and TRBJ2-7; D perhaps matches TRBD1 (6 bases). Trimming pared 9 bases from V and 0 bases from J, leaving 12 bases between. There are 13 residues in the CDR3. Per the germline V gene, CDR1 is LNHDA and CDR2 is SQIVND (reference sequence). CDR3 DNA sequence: TGTGCCAGCAAATCCAGGGGCTCCTACGAGCAGTACTTC. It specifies CASKSRGSYEQYF.

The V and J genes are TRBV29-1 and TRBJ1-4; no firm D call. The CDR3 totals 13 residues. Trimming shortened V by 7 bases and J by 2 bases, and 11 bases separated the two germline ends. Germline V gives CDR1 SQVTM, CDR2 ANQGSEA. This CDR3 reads CSAIGSTNEKLFF. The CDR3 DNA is TGCAGCGCTATTGGGAGCACTAATGAAAAACTGTTTTTT. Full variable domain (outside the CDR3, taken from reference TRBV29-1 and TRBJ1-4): SAVISQKPSRDICQRGTSLTIQCQVDSQVTMMFWYRQQPGQSLTLIATANQGSEATYESGFVIDKFPISRPNLTFSTLTVSNMSPEDSSIYLCSAIGSTNEKLFFGSGTQLSVL.

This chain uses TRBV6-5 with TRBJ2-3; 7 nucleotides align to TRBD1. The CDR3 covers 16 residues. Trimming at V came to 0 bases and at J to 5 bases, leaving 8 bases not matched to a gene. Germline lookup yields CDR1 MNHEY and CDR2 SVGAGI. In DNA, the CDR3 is TGTGCCAGCAGTTACTCTAAAGGACAGGTTAAAGATACGCAGTATTTT. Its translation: CASSYSKGQVKDTQYF.

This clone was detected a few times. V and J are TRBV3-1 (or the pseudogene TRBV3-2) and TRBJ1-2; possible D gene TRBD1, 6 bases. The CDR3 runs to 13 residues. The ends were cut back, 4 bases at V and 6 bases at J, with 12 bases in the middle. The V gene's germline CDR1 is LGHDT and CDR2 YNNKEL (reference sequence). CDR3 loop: CASSRRGAHGYTF. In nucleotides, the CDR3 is TGTGCCAGCAGCCGTCGGGGGGCTCATGGCTACACCTTC.

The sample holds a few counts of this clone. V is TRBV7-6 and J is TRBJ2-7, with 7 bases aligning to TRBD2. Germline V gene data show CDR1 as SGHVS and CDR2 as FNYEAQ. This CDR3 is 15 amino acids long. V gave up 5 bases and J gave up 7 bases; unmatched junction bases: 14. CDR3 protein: CASSPMEAGVSEQYF. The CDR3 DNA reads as TGTGCCAGCAGCCCTATGGAGGCGGGAGTCTCTGAGCAGTACTTC.

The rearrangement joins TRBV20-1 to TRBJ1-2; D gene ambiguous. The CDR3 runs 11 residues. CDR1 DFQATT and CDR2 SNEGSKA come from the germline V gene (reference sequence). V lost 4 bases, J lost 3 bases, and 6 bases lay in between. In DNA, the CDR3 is TGCAGTGCTATAGTTTACTATGGCTACACCTTC. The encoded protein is CSAIVYYGYTF.

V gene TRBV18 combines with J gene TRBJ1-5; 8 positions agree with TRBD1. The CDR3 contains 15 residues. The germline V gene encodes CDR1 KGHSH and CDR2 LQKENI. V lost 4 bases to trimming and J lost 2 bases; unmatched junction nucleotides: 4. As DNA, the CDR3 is TGTGCCAGCTCACTAGGGACAGGAGGCAATCAGCCCCAGCATTTT. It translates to CASSLGTGGNQPQHF.

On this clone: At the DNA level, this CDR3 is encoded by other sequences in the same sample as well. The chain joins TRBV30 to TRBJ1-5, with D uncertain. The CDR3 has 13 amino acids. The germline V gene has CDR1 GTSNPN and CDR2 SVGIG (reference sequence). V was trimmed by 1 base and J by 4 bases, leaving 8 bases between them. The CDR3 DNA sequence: TGTGCCTGGAGTGGACAAATAAATCAGCCCCAGCATTTT. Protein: CAWSGQINQPQHF.

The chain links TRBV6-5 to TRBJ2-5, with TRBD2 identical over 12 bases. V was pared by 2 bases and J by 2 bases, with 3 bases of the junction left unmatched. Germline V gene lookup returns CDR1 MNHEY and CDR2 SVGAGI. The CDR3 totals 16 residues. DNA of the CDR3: TGTGCCAGCAGTTACGCTAGCGGGAGGGGGCAAGAGACCCAGTACTTC. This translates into CASSYASGRGQETQYF.

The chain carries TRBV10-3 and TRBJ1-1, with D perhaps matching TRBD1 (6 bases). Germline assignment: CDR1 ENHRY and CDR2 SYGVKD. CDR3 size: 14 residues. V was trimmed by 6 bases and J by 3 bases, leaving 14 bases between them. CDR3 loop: CAIRGEGGYTEAFF. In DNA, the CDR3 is TGTGCCATCAGGGGGGAGGGGGGATACACTGAAGCTTTCTTT.

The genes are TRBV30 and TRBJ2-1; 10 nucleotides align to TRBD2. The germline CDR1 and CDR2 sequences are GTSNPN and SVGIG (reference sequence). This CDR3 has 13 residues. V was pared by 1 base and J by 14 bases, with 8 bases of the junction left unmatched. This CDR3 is CAWSGTSGTSEFF. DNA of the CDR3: TGTGCCTGGAGTGGAACTAGCGGGACTTCGGAGTTCTTC.

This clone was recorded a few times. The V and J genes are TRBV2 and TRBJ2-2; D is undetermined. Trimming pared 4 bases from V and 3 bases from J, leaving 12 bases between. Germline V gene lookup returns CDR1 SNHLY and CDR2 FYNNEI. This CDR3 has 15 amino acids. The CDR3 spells CASSVWALDTGELFF. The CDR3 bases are TGTGCCAGCAGTGTGTGGGCGCTGGACACCGGGGAGCTGTTTTTT.

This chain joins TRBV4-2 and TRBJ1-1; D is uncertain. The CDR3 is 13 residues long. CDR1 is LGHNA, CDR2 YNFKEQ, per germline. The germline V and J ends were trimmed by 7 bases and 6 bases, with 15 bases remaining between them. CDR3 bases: TGTGCCAGCACCTACACCCGTACGTCTGAAGCTTTCTTT. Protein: CASTYTRTSEAFF.